This T cell receptor (beta chain) was captured in a study of blood T cell repertoires in COVID-19. In regard to this clone: A read error may account for a junction end that differs from germline.

The CDR3 runs 12 residues. Germline V gene lookup returns CDR1 MDHEN and CDR2 SYDVKM. Per the study methods: The assay estimated nucleated cells by amplifying reference gene primers. Clones were read by immunoSEQ multiplex PCR, and TCRdb kept only the in-frame ones, dropping some. V, J and clone size reflect that table, while D and trimming were determined from the DNA. The table records a few hundred thousand clones, 92% of them present only once. What was sequenced was PBMCs or T cells enriched from blood (not recorded which). The chain couples TRBV28 to TRBJ2-3, with a possible D match to TRBD1 (6 bases). The clonotype was recovered from a woman aged 30 to 39 who had recovered from COVID-19. CDR3 sequence (DNA): TGTGCCAGCAGTTCCTCGACAGGTACGCAGTATTTT. This gives the protein CASSSSTGTQYF.